This T cell receptor (beta chain) was observed in a study of graft-versus-host responses after intestinal transplantation. The protocol was immunoSEQ multiplex PCR, while the TCRdb copy is restricted to in-frame clones and leaves out a portion. The data show 77,000 or so clones, roughly 90% seen once. This specimen consisted of PBMCs, obtained 98 days after intestinal transplantation. This TCR came from a human patient who received an intestinal transplant, so some T cells may come from the graft donor.

The CDR3 sequence: CASSFERGSYNEQFF. Written as DNA, the CDR3 is TGTGCCAGCAGCTTCGAGCGGGGCTCCTACAATGAGCAGTTCTTC. This chain joins TRBV7-9 and TRBJ2-1; 7 bases are a match to TRBD2. V shed 3 bases and J 0 bases; nucleotides not matched to a gene: 2. Germline lookup yields CDR1 SEHNR and CDR2 FQNEAQ (reference sequence). This CDR3 comprises 15 residues.